Following are 3 T cell receptor beta chains from one sample sequenced in a study of a mutant IDH1 vaccine in newly diagnosed glioma. Time point of the sample: week 47, end of study. What each vaccine dose contained was 300 ug of mutant IDH1 20-mer peptide, accompanied by topical imiquimod. No cognate antigen is known for these TCRs. Produced via immunoSEQ multiplex PCR; TCRdb's table is partial and in-frame only. The data show over 80,000 clones, 70% to 90% seen once. The starting material was PBMCs, obtained from a glioma patient whose treatment included an IDH1 peptide vaccine. The receptors here all came from a man aged 40-49 years with glioma.

The rearrangement links TRBV6-1 to TRBJ1-3; tentative D call: TRBD1 (5 bases). The germline CDR1 and CDR2 sequences are MNHNS and SASEGT. The CDR3 loop spans 15 amino acids. Between the trimmed V and J ends, which lost 7 bases and 8 bases, there was a span of 21 bases. The CDR3 DNA is TGTGCCAGCACTATCAGGGACTCCCCTGTGGACACCATATATTTT. Translating gives CASTIRDSPVDTIYF.

The genes are TRBV6-5 and TRBJ1-6, with D hard to call. The CDR3 consists of 12 residues. Germline V gene data show CDR1 as MNHEY and CDR2 as SVGAGI. Trimming removed 2 bases from V and 5 bases from J, with 1 base in between. The CDR3 coding sequence is TGTGCCAGCAGTTACGATAATTCACCCCTCCACTTT. Translated: CASSYDNSPLHF.

The chain has TRBV18 and TRBJ1-2, with a possible D match to TRBD1 (6 bases). CDR1 KGHSH and CDR2 LQKENI come from the germline V gene. The CDR3 runs to 17 residues. Trimming left V 2 bases short and J 6 bases short, with 22 bases between. CDR3 residues: CASSPKTISRTDDGYTF. CDR3 in DNA: TGTGCCAGCTCACCAAAAACGATTTCCAGGACAGACGATGGCTACACCTTC.